Presented here are 16 T cell receptor beta chains from one specimen sequenced in a study of OX40 agonist ivuxolimab in advanced cancers. Assay: immunoSEQ multiplex PCR; the TCRdb copy retains only in-frame clones and omits some. The table has about 96,000 clones, more than 80% seen once. The source was CD4+ or CD8+ T cells sorted from blood, collected in a trial of the OX40 agonist ivuxolimab. The receptors shown here come from an adult with an advanced solid tumor such as melanoma, head and neck, liver or kidney cancer.

V is TRBV4-1 and J is TRBJ2-3, with D possibly TRBD2 on 6 matching bases. The CDR3 spans 19 residues. The V end lost 4 bases, the J end lost 0 bases, and 23 bases lay between the germline ends. The germline V gene encodes CDR1 MGHRA and CDR2 YSYEKL. CDR3 sequence reads: CASSPRLIRTGTSTDTQYF. CDR3 in DNA: TGCGCCAGCAGCCCCCGACTAATTCGGACTGGGACTAGCACAGATACGCAGTATTTT.

In this sample, this clone turned up once. CDR3 sequence: CASSLNRVINNYGYTF. For the CDR3, the DNA is TGTGCCAGCAGCCTCAACAGGGTAATAAATAACTATGGCTACACCTTC. This chain links TRBV16 with TRBJ1-2, with a weak D call TRBD1 (6 bases). CDR3 length: 16 amino acids. The V gene lost 4 bases and the J gene lost 1 base, with 16 bases spanning the gap. Per germline, CDR1 KGHSY and CDR2 FQNENV.

V gene TRBV5-4 combines with J gene TRBJ1-1, with D perhaps matching TRBD1 (5 bases). This CDR3 is 15 amino acids long. V dropped 0 bases and J dropped 1 base, with 10 bases sitting between them. The germline CDR1 and CDR2 sequences are SGHNT and YYREEE (reference sequence). The CDR3 DNA follows: TGTGCCAGCAGCTTGGGTCTAACAGGGAACACTGAAGCTTTCTTT. It specifies CASSLGLTGNTEAFF.

The chain has TRBV4-3 and TRBJ1-2; D gene uncertain. Per germline, CDR1 LGHNA and CDR2 YSLEER. The CDR3 sequence is 16 residues long. V dropped 0 bases and J dropped 8 bases, with 19 bases sitting between them. CDR3 amino acids: CASSQEIDTWAGGYTF. The CDR3 nucleotides read TGCGCCAGCAGCCAAGAGATCGACACCTGGGCCGGGGGCTACACCTTC.

The DNA of the CDR3 is TGTGCCTGGAGTTATAGTCTGGGTGAGCAGTTCTTC. Encoded protein: CAWSYSLGEQFF. The chain is built from TRBV30 and TRBJ2-1; D is ambiguous. The CDR3 is 12 amino acids. From germline, CDR1 is GTSNPN and CDR2 SVGIG (reference sequence). With 2 bases removed from V and 9 bases from J, the gap between germline ends came to 11 bases.

The V call is TRBV11-2, the J call TRBJ1-1; 7 nucleotides align to TRBD1. Trimming took 5 bases from V and 0 from J; bases not matched to a gene: 6. Germline lookup yields CDR1 SGHAT and CDR2 FQNNGV. CDR3 length: 15 residues. CDR3 nucleotides: TGTGCCAGCAGCACCCGGGGACAGATGAACACTGAAGCTTTCTTT. Its translation: CASSTRGQMNTEAFF.

The chain employs TRBV7-2 and TRBJ2-1; TRBD2 aligns across 12 bases. The CDR3 covers 16 residues. With V trimmed by 3 bases and J by 6 bases, 6 bases remained unmatched. Germline-derived CDR1 and CDR2 are SGHTA and FQGNSA. The CDR3: CASSLLAGGRLNEQFF. For the CDR3, the DNA is TGTGCCAGCAGCTTGCTAGCGGGGGGGAGACTCAATGAGCAGTTCTTC.

The CDR3 loop reads CASSLGLQGGPEKLFF. CDR3 DNA sequence: TGCGCCAGCAGCTTGGGACTACAGGGGGGTCCTGAAAAACTGTTTTTT. The V call is TRBV5-1, the J call TRBJ1-4, with 8 bases aligning to TRBD1. Germline trimming cut 0 bases from V and 7 bases from J; bases unmatched to any gene: 8. CDR1 SGHRS and CDR2 YFSETQ come from the germline V gene. CDR3 length: 16 amino acids.

J is TRBJ2-1 and V is TRBV5-4; unclear D gene. The CDR3 loop spans 15 amino acids. Trimming cost V 1 base and J 2 bases, with 10 bases left between them. Per germline, CDR1 SGHNT and CDR2 YYREEE (reference sequence). The CDR3 region has the DNA TGTGCCAGCAGCTTGAAATGGGGAACCTACAATGAGCAGTTCTTC. Amino acids: CASSLKWGTYNEQFF. Filled out from reference TRBV5-4 and TRBJ2-1, the complete variable domain reads ETGVTQSPTHLIKTRGQQVTLRCSSQSGHNTVSWYQQALGQGPQFIFQYYREEENGRGNFPPRFSGLQFPNYSSELNVNALELDDSALYLCASSLKWGTYNEQFFGPGTRLTVL.

The gene calls are TRBV5-6 and TRBJ1-2; 12 positions agree with TRBD1. With 4 bases clipped from V and 6 bases from J, the junction kept 13 bases outside the gene matches. CDR1 SGHDT and CDR2 YYEEEE come from the germline V gene. CDR3 length equals 17 residues. The CDR3 DNA is TGTGCCAGCAGCAAGGGGACAGGGGGCGCGTCTAATAATGGCTACACCTTC. Amino acid sequence: CASSKGTGGASNNGYTF. The full variable domain, with the rest looked up from reference TRBV5-6 and TRBJ1-2, is DAGVTQSPTHLIKTRGQQVTLRCSPKSGHDTVSWYQQALGQGPQFIFQYYEEEERQRGNFPDRFSGHQFPNYSSELNVNALLLGDSALYLCASSKGTGGASNNGYTFGSGTRLTVV.

In its sample, this clone was seen a few times. This chain joins TRBV5-6 and TRBJ1-5, with a possible D match to TRBD1 (5 bases). Germline loops: CDR1 SGHDT, CDR2 YYEEEE. V lost 8 bases and J lost 7, with 19 bases in between. This CDR3 comprises 14 residues. Written as DNA, the CDR3 is TGTGCCAGTAAGCAGGGTACGACGGAACAGCCCCAGCATTTT. Its translation is CASKQGTTEQPQHF.

With respect to this clone: The same CDR3 is also encoded by other DNA sequences in this sample. The chain is built from TRBV6-1 and TRBJ1-5; TRBD1 agrees at 10 bases. Per germline, CDR1 MNHNS and CDR2 SASEGT. After removal of 6 bases from V and 3 bases from J, the junction contained 5 bases not matched to a gene. The CDR3 is 15 amino acids. This chain's CDR3 is CASRRDRGINQPQHF. As DNA, the CDR3 is TGTGCCAGCAGGAGGGACAGGGGCATCAATCAGCCCCAGCATTTT.

The chain combines TRBV7-2 with TRBJ2-3, with D tentatively TRBD2 (5 bases). CDR1 is SGHTA, CDR2 FQGNSA, per germline. Trimming removed 2 bases from V and 1 base from J, with 13 bases in between. This CDR3 has 16 amino acids. CDR3 sequence reads: CASSLRGWRGTDTQYF. The CDR3 DNA reads as TGTGCCAGCAGCTTAAGAGGGTGGCGGGGCACAGATACGCAGTATTTT. Filled out from reference TRBV7-2 and TRBJ2-3, the complete variable domain reads GAGVSQSPSNKVTEKGKDVELRCDPISGHTALYWYRQSLGQGLEFLIYFQGNSAPDKSGLPSDRFSAERTGGSVSTLTIQRTQQEDSAVYLCASSLRGWRGTDTQYFGPGTRLTVL.

J is TRBJ2-1 and V is TRBV10-1; 8 bases agree with TRBD1. Germline V lookup: CDR1 WNHNN, CDR2 SYGVQD (reference sequence). Germline trimming cut 4 bases from V and 7 bases from J; bases unmatched to any gene: 3. This CDR3 is built from 13 residues. The CDR3 DNA follows: TGCGCCAGCAGTGGGGGACAGGCAAATGAGCAGTTCTTC. Translated, it gives CASSGGQANEQFF.

This clone was recorded a few times. The rearrangement uses TRBV2 and TRBJ1-5, with D perhaps TRBD1 (5 bases). The V end was cut by 2 bases, the J end by 6 bases, with 14 bases between. The CDR3 is made up of 15 amino acids. From germline, CDR1 is SNHLY and CDR2 FYNNEI. The CDR3 loop reads CASSEITAGSQPQHF. CDR3 bases: TGTGCCAGCAGTGAAATTACGGCAGGGAGTCAGCCCCAGCATTTT.

V and J are TRBV11-1 and TRBJ2-5, with 7 bases matching TRBD1. Germline-derived CDR1 and CDR2 are SGHAT and FQDESV (reference sequence). CDR3 length equals 15 residues. V shed 5 bases and J 5 bases; nucleotides not matched to a gene: 11. The CDR3 region is CASSPGTAGVETQYF. CDR3 coding DNA: TGTGCCAGCAGCCCAGGGACAGCAGGGGTGGAGACCCAGTACTTC.